These T cell receptor beta chains were read from a single sample in a study of blood T cell repertoires in COVID-19. Assay used: immunoSEQ multiplex PCR; TCRdb lists only in-frame clones, some missing. Of some 50,000 clones in the sample, about 83% were seen once. Sequenced input: peripheral blood. The receptor source for this set is a man over 45 with acute or convalescent COVID-19. Both conserved end residues are part of each CDR3. The D gene is left open where the match is weak. Not every row has a clone size; where given, it reads once, few, many or a size class.

d_gene: -
v_gene: TRBV4-2
j_gene: TRBJ2-7
abundance: -
CDR3nt: TGTGCCAGCAGCCAAGGAGCCGGACAGTCCTACGAGCAGTACTTC
CDR3aa: CASSQGAGQSYEQYF

d_gene: -
v_gene: TRBV7-2
j_gene: TRBJ2-5
abundance: -
CDR3nt: TGTGCCAGCAGCCCGCAGTCGGGTCGAGAGACCCAGTACTTC
CDR3aa: CASSPQSGRETQYF

d_gene: TRBD1
v_gene: TRBV6-1
j_gene: TRBJ2-1
abundance: -
CDR3nt: TGTGCCAGCAGTGCAACGACAGGGCGTCTTTACAATGAGCAGTTCTTC
CDR3aa: CASSATTGRLYNEQFF

d_gene: -
v_gene: TRBV7-9
j_gene: TRBJ2-1
abundance: -
CDR3nt: TGTGCCAGCAGCTCGAATGAGCAGTTCTTC
CDR3aa: CASSSNEQFF

d_gene: -
v_gene: TRBV2
j_gene: TRBJ1-1
abundance: few
CDR3nt: TGTGCCAGCAGGGAGGACGGGAACACTGAAGCTTTCTTT
CDR3aa: CASREDGNTEAFF

d_gene: TRBD2
v_gene: TRBV6-5
j_gene: TRBJ2-1
abundance: -
CDR3nt: TGTGCAAGCGGGAGGCTAGCGGGTCTTGGCAATGAGCAGTTCTTC
CDR3aa: CASGRLAGLGNEQFF

d_gene: -
v_gene: TRBV6-5
j_gene: TRBJ1-2
abundance: once
CDR3nt: TGTGCCAGCAGCTGGGGACAAAGAGACTATGGCTACACCTTC
CDR3aa: CASSWGQRDYGYTF

d_gene: TRBD1
v_gene: TRBV5-5
j_gene: TRBJ1-4
abundance: -
CDR3nt: TGTGCCAGCAGCGCCCAGGGGGTAGTTGGTGAAAAACTGTTTTTT
CDR3aa: CASSAQGVVGEKLFF

d_gene: TRBD1
v_gene: TRBV6-5
j_gene: TRBJ1-1
abundance: -
CDR3nt: TGTGCCAGCGGGGACAGGGGAGACACTGAAGCTTTCTTT
CDR3aa: CASGDRGDTEAFF

d_gene: TRBD1
v_gene: TRBV6-2/TRBV6-3
j_gene: TRBJ1-5
abundance: -
CDR3nt: TGTGCCAGCAGCCCGACCGACAGGGGGGTTCAGCCCCAGCATTTT
CDR3aa: CASSPTDRGVQPQHF

d_gene: TRBD1
v_gene: TRBV27
j_gene: TRBJ2-7
abundance: once
CDR3nt: TGTGCCAGCAGTCTGGGACAGGTCTACGAGCAGTACTTC
CDR3aa: CASSLGQVYEQYF

d_gene: TRBD1
v_gene: TRBV27
j_gene: TRBJ1-5
abundance: -
CDR3nt: TGTGCCAGCAGTTTCGACAGGGGCAATCAGCCCCAGCATTTT
CDR3aa: CASSFDRGNQPQHF

d_gene: TRBD1
v_gene: TRBV24-1
j_gene: TRBJ1-2
abundance: medium-sized
CDR3nt: TGTGCCACCAGTGACCCACGGACAGGGAAAGAAGGCTACACCTTC
CDR3aa: CATSDPRTGKEGYTF

d_gene: -
v_gene: TRBV7-9
j_gene: TRBJ1-2
abundance: -
CDR3nt: TGTGCCAGCAGCTTAGTTGCGATGAACTATGGCTACACCTTC
CDR3aa: CASSLVAMNYGYTF

d_gene: TRBD1
v_gene: TRBV6-2/TRBV6-3
j_gene: TRBJ2-2
abundance: -
CDR3nt: TGTGCCAGCAGCACAGGGGGTCCCGGGGAGCTGTTTTTT
CDR3aa: CASSTGGPGELFF

d_gene: TRBD1
v_gene: TRBV5-1
j_gene: TRBJ1-6
abundance: -
CDR3nt: TGCGCCAGCAGCTCCGAGACAGGGTTAACCCTCCACTTT
CDR3aa: CASSSETGLTLHF

d_gene: TRBD2
v_gene: TRBV30
j_gene: TRBJ2-2
abundance: -
CDR3nt: TGTGCCTGGAACGGACTAGCGGGAGCGAACACCGGGGAGCTGTTTTTT
CDR3aa: CAWNGLAGANTGELFF

d_gene: -
v_gene: TRBV2
j_gene: TRBJ2-3
abundance: -
CDR3nt: TGTGCCAGCAGTGAAGAGGAGCCGAGCACAGATACGCAGTATTTT
CDR3aa: CASSEEEPSTDTQYF

d_gene: TRBD1
v_gene: TRBV2
j_gene: TRBJ1-5
abundance: -
CDR3nt: TGTGCCAGCAGTGAACAGGGGGTCGATCAGCCCCAGCATTTT
CDR3aa: CASSEQGVDQPQHF

d_gene: TRBD2
v_gene: TRBV10-1
j_gene: TRBJ2-5
abundance: -
CDR3nt: TGCGCCAGCAGTGAGGGACTAGCGGAGAACCAAGAGACCCAGTACTTC
CDR3aa: CASSEGLAENQETQYF

d_gene: -
v_gene: TRBV5-1
j_gene: TRBJ2-3
abundance: -
CDR3nt: TGCGCCAGCAGCTTACTTAACACAGAAACAGATACGCAGTATTTT
CDR3aa: CASSLLNTETDTQYF

d_gene: TRBD2
v_gene: TRBV30
j_gene: TRBJ2-5
abundance: -
CDR3nt: TGTGCCTGCCGGGGACTAGCGTCAGAGACCCAGTACTTC
CDR3aa: CACRGLASETQYF

d_gene: TRBD1
v_gene: TRBV10-3
j_gene: TRBJ1-4
abundance: -
CDR3nt: TGTGCCATCAGTGGGGGCCGACAACCGGGACAGGGTGCAACTAATGAAAAACTGTTTTTT
CDR3aa: CAISGGRQPGQGATNEKLFF

d_gene: -
v_gene: TRBV14
j_gene: TRBJ1-2
abundance: once
CDR3nt: TGTGCCAGCAGCCAACCTCACGGACTGTGGGGCTACACCTTC
CDR3aa: CASSQPHGLWGYTF

d_gene: -
v_gene: TRBV6-2/TRBV6-3
j_gene: TRBJ1-5
abundance: -
CDR3nt: TGTGCCAGCAGTTCTCCGGACAGTGAATATAGCAATCAGCCCCAGCATTTT
CDR3aa: CASSSPDSEYSNQPQHF

d_gene: -
v_gene: TRBV27
j_gene: TRBJ1-5
abundance: -
CDR3nt: TGTGCCAGCAGTTACACCCGCAATCAGCCCCAGCATTTT
CDR3aa: CASSYTRNQPQHF

d_gene: TRBD1
v_gene: TRBV27
j_gene: TRBJ1-2
abundance: -
CDR3nt: TGTGCCAGCAGTCCCCGACAGGGGGTCGGGGGCTACACCTTC
CDR3aa: CASSPRQGVGGYTF

d_gene: TRBD2
v_gene: TRBV27
j_gene: TRBJ2-1
abundance: -
CDR3nt: TGTGCCAGCAGTTTTATCGGGGGGACCTACAATGAGCAGTTCTTC
CDR3aa: CASSFIGGTYNEQFF

d_gene: TRBD1
v_gene: TRBV19
j_gene: TRBJ1-2
abundance: once
CDR3nt: TGTGCCAGTAGTATAGTTTTTGGACAGGGTGGGATTGTGGACTATGGCTACACCTTC
CDR3aa: CASSIVFGQGGIVDYGYTF

d_gene: TRBD2
v_gene: TRBV6-2/TRBV6-3
j_gene: TRBJ2-7
abundance: -
CDR3nt: TGTGCCAGCAGCCTAGCGGGAGGGAATTACGAGCAGTACTTC
CDR3aa: CASSLAGGNYEQYF

d_gene: -
v_gene: TRBV6-5
j_gene: TRBJ2-6
abundance: -
CDR3nt: TGTGCCAGCAGTCATCCAGGGGAAGGGGCCAACGTCCTGACTTTC
CDR3aa: CASSHPGEGANVLTF

d_gene: TRBD1
v_gene: TRBV5-1
j_gene: TRBJ2-2
abundance: -
CDR3nt: TGCGCCAGCAGCCCCGGGACAGCGAACACCGGGGAGCTGTTTTTT
CDR3aa: CASSPGTANTGELFF

d_gene: TRBD1
v_gene: TRBV5-4
j_gene: TRBJ2-5
abundance: -
CDR3nt: TGTGCCAGCAGCTCCGCGACAGGGGCCCAAGAGACCCAGTACTTC
CDR3aa: CASSSATGAQETQYF

d_gene: -
v_gene: TRBV7-3
j_gene: TRBJ2-5
abundance: -
CDR3nt: TGTGCCAGCAGCTCATACAGTGAGCCCCAAGAGACCCAGTACTTC
CDR3aa: CASSSYSEPQETQYF

d_gene: -
v_gene: TRBV9
j_gene: TRBJ1-3
abundance: -
CDR3nt: TGTGCCAGCAGCGTAGAGGGGGGGTTCGGAAACACCATATATTTT
CDR3aa: CASSVEGGFGNTIYF

d_gene: TRBD2
v_gene: TRBV11-2
j_gene: TRBJ2-7
abundance: -
CDR3nt: TGTGCCAGCAGCCAAGAAGCGGGGGGGTGGTACGAGCAGTACTTC
CDR3aa: CASSQEAGGWYEQYF

d_gene: TRBD2
v_gene: TRBV11-3
j_gene: TRBJ2-3
abundance: -
CDR3nt: TGTGCCAGCAGCCTTAGCGGGAGTGGCACAGATACGCAGTATTTT
CDR3aa: CASSLSGSGTDTQYF

d_gene: -
v_gene: TRBV19
j_gene: TRBJ1-5
abundance: -
CDR3nt: TGTGCCAGTCATCGTCGGGGGGAGAGCAATCAGCCCCAGCATTTT
CDR3aa: CASHRRGESNQPQHF

d_gene: -
v_gene: TRBV6-5
j_gene: TRBJ2-5
abundance: -
CDR3nt: TGTGCCAGCAAAGTGCTGTCAGGTTTAGAGACCCAGTACTTC
CDR3aa: CASKVLSGLETQYF

d_gene: TRBD1
v_gene: TRBV27
j_gene: TRBJ1-1
abundance: -
CDR3nt: TGTGCCAGCAGTTTCGCCGGACAGGCCCTAAACACTGAAGCTTTCTTT
CDR3aa: CASSFAGQALNTEAFF

d_gene: -
v_gene: TRBV25-1
j_gene: TRBJ2-2
abundance: -
CDR3nt: TGTGCCAGCAGTGAAAAGAGGACCGGGGAGCTGTTTTTT
CDR3aa: CASSEKRTGELFF

d_gene: -
v_gene: TRBV6-5
j_gene: TRBJ2-7
abundance: once
CDR3nt: TGTGCCAGCAGACCACCACAGGGTCTCCACGAGCAGTACTTC
CDR3aa: CASRPPQGLHEQYF

d_gene: -
v_gene: TRBV7-2
j_gene: TRBJ1-3
abundance: -
CDR3nt: TGTGCCAGCAGCTTAGGGGACAAGGGAATTGCCACCATATATTTT
CDR3aa: CASSLGDKGIATIYF

d_gene: TRBD1
v_gene: TRBV19
j_gene: TRBJ2-7
abundance: -
CDR3nt: TGTGCCAGTAGTTCGCCCGGGACAGGAAATTACGAGCAGTACTTC
CDR3aa: CASSSPGTGNYEQYF

d_gene: -
v_gene: TRBV6-5
j_gene: TRBJ1-5
abundance: -
CDR3nt: TGTGCCAGCAGCCCCACGGGGGTAAGGAAGCCCCAGCATTTT
CDR3aa: CASSPTGVRKPQHF

d_gene: -
v_gene: TRBV11-3
j_gene: TRBJ2-7
abundance: once
CDR3nt: TGTGCCAGCAGCATCCCATCAGGGGTCGAGCAGTACTTC
CDR3aa: CASSIPSGVEQYF

d_gene: -
v_gene: TRBV19
j_gene: TRBJ2-7
abundance: -
CDR3nt: TGTGCCAGTAGTCCGGACTTCCCCTACGAGCAGTACTTC
CDR3aa: CASSPDFPYEQYF

d_gene: -
v_gene: TRBV6-2/TRBV6-3
j_gene: TRBJ1-5
abundance: few
CDR3nt: TGTGCCAGCAGTTACGGACAACGGAGGACAGTCCGAATCAATCAGCCCCAGCATTTT
CDR3aa: CASSYGQRRTVRINQPQHF

d_gene: -
v_gene: TRBV7-6
j_gene: TRBJ2-3
abundance: -
CDR3nt: TGTGCCAGCAGCTTAGGAAGGAGGACGCAGTATTTT
CDR3aa: CASSLGRRTQYF

d_gene: -
v_gene: TRBV29-1
j_gene: TRBJ2-1
abundance: -
CDR3nt: TGCAGCAGCGCTCCGGGTCGACTTACCTACAATGAGCAGTTCTTC
CDR3aa: CSSAPGRLTYNEQFF